The clone carrying this TCR beta chain was seen a few times. The data were obtained in a study of molecular identifiers for immune sequencing clone quantification. The wider study: Replicate experiments took RNA from approximately 20,000 or 100,000 naive CD8 cells, divided it five ways and sequenced four.

TCRdb processed the PCR reads anew with MiXCR; each CDR3 protein has one entry. The top ten hold more than 1% of the sample, which has 88,000 or so distinct CDR3 sequences, around 20% seen once. V was clipped by 2 bases and J by 4 bases, with 11 bases between them. Per germline, CDR1 MNHEY and CDR2 SVGAGI. This CDR3 comprises 14 residues. Sequencing used naive CD8+ T cells from blood, with Jurkat cell RNA spiked in. Described subset: FACS-sorted CD8+CD4-CCR7+CD45RA+ naive T cells. The V call is TRBV6-5, the J call TRBJ2-5; D may match TRBD1 or TRBD2 (5 bases each). The sequence derives from a human donor in good health. Some libraries in this study had Jurkat cell RNA spiked in. CDR3 amino acids: CASSYDGAGETQYF. The CDR3 nucleotides read TGTGCCAGCAGTTACGACGGGGCTGGAGAGACCCAGTACTTC.